The 26 T cell receptor beta chains in this list originate from one sample, sequenced in a study of CD8 T cells in Susac syndrome. It was with random hexamers that 0.5 to 1 ug RNA was reverse transcribed. TCRdb passed the immunoSEQ multiplex PCR reads through MiXCR, listing each CDR3 protein once. The profile shows roughly 200,000 distinct CDR3 sequences, 90% to 97% of them singletons. The sequencing input was CD4+ T cells from PBMCs. All receptors come from a human donor with multiple sclerosis.

This clonotype occurred a few times. The chain links TRBV29-1 to TRBJ1-1, with D uncertain. The CDR3 totals 12 residues. Trimming removed 6 bases at V and 1 base at J, with 9 bases between. Per the germline V gene, CDR1 is SQVTM and CDR2 is ANQGSEA. CDR3 sequence: CSVQDPNTEAFF. CDR3 DNA sequence: TGCAGCGTGCAGGATCCGAACACTGAAGCTTTCTTT.

The chain is built from TRBV20-1 and TRBJ2-7; D may be TRBD1 (6 bases). There are 13 residues in the CDR3. In germline, CDR1 is DFQATT, CDR2 SNEGSKA (reference sequence). Trimming took 1 base from V and 3 from J, leaving 10 bases between them. The CDR3 region has the DNA TGCAGTGCTAGAGCAGGGACATACTACGAGCAGTACTTC. This gives the protein CSARAGTYYEQYF.

The chain links TRBV3-1 to TRBJ1-3; D remains ambiguous. CDR1 and CDR2 (germline): LGHDT, YNNKEL (reference sequence). There are 17 residues in the CDR3. Trimming shortened V by 1 base and J by 0 bases, and 13 bases separated the two germline ends. This chain's CDR3 is CASSQVGGSISGNTIYF. The CDR3, as DNA: TGTGCCAGCAGCCAAGTAGGCGGCAGTATCTCTGGAAACACCATATATTTT.

This sequence joins TRBV23-1 and TRBJ2-5; 7 bases map to TRBD1. TRBV23-1 is an ORF for which the function is uncertain. The CDR3 loop spans 14 amino acids. V was clipped by 6 bases and J by 5 bases; unmatched bases: 9. CDR3 in amino acids: CASSGKQGPETQYF. The CDR3 DNA is TGCGCCAGCAGCGGAAAACAGGGGCCGGAGACCCAGTACTTC.

This chain connects TRBV18 to TRBJ1-6; D possibly corresponds to TRBD1 (5 bases). V gave up 6 bases and J gave up 5 bases, with 14 bases separating them. Germline V gene data show CDR1 as KGHSH and CDR2 as LQKENI. The length of the CDR3 is 15 residues. CDR3 nucleotide sequence: TGTGCCAGCTCCCCTGGGGGTACGCATAATTCACCCCTCCACTTT. This sequence encodes CASSPGGTHNSPLHF.

This chain uses TRBV12-3 or TRBV12-4 with TRBJ2-1; D possibly corresponds to TRBD2 (6 bases). V lost 2 bases to trimming and J lost 8 bases, with 16 bases between them. The CDR3 covers 15 residues. The CDR3 sequence is CASSLLALLQDEQFF. The CDR3 bases are TGTGCCAGCAGTTTACTAGCGCTGCTCCAGGATGAGCAGTTCTTC.

The chain employs TRBV5-1 and TRBJ1-6; 8 positions agree with TRBD1. Unmatched junction bases numbered 5, after V lost 2 bases and J lost 10 bases. The CDR3 consists of 14 residues. CDR1 and CDR2 (germline): SGHRS, YFSETQ. The CDR3: CASSLQTGASPLHF. CDR3 DNA: TGCGCCAGCAGCTTACAGACAGGGGCCTCACCCCTCCACTTT.

This sequence joins TRBV2 and TRBJ1-2, with 8 bases identical to TRBD1. V gave up 6 bases and J gave up 6 bases; unmatched junction bases: 6. This CDR3 is 13 amino acids long. From germline, CDR1 is SNHLY and CDR2 FYNNEI. The CDR3 loop is CASRRDRQDGYTF. The CDR3 DNA reads TGTGCCAGCAGGCGGGACAGGCAGGATGGCTACACCTTC.

The chain carries TRBV28 and TRBJ2-7; possibly TRBD1 or TRBD2 for D (5 bases each). Germline assignment: CDR1 MDHEN and CDR2 SYDVKM. The CDR3 spans 16 residues. The germline V and J ends were trimmed by 5 bases and 4 bases, with 21 bases remaining between them. The CDR3 here is CASSSSSWYGGYEQYF. In DNA, the CDR3 is TGTGCCAGCAGTAGCAGTAGCTGGTATGGGGGATACGAGCAGTACTTC.

The chain has TRBV4-3 and TRBJ1-6; possible D gene TRBD1, 5 bases. The CDR3 has 16 amino acids. Trimming took 2 bases from V and 7 from J, leaving 15 bases between them. Looked up from germline, CDR1 is LGHNA and CDR2 is YSLEER. Here the CDR3 DNA reads TGCGCCAGCAGCCAAAAGGGAGGACGGGGGAATTCACCCCTCCACTTT. As protein: CASSQKGGRGNSPLHF.

The V gene is TRBV3-1, the J gene TRBJ1-1; D gene unclear. V was trimmed by 5 bases and J by 7 bases, leaving 20 bases between them. The CDR3 loop spans 15 amino acids. CDR1 and CDR2 from the germline V gene are LGHDT and YNNKEL (reference sequence). The CDR3 DNA sequence: TGTGCCAGCAGCGAATGGGGAAAGGAAGTGGATGAAGCTTTCTTT. Its protein product is CASSEWGKEVDEAFF.

V usage is TRBV30 and J usage is TRBJ1-4; D ambiguous. This CDR3 region has 13 residues. The germline V gene has CDR1 GTSNPN and CDR2 SVGIG (reference sequence). V lost 7 bases, J lost 8 bases, and 17 bases lay in between. Written as DNA, the CDR3 is TGTGCCTCCGGGCGAGGGATGAGCGAAAAACTGTTTTTT. Its translation: CASGRGMSEKLFF.

The V call is TRBV5-1, the J call TRBJ2-3; TRBD2 matches 10 bases. V shed 4 bases and J 1 base; nucleotides not matched to a gene: 0. The V gene's germline CDR1 is SGHRS and CDR2 YFSETQ. This CDR3 is built from 14 residues. CDR3 region: CASSTSGGTDTQYF. CDR3 bases: TGCGCCAGCAGCACTAGCGGGGGCACAGATACGCAGTATTTT.

The chain joins TRBV27 to TRBJ2-5, with 7 positions matching TRBD1. The J call may be in error: the DNA end matches TRBJ2-1 better. The CDR3 contains 13 residues. Germline lookup yields CDR1 MNHEY and CDR2 SMNVEV (reference sequence). The CDR3 coding sequence is TGTGCCAGCAGTCCCCAGGACGGACAGGACCAGTTCTTC. It codes for CASSPQDGQDQFF.

This chain joins TRBV3-1 and TRBJ2-5, with 7 nucleotides matching TRBD2. Germline CDR1 is LGHDT and CDR2 is YNNKEL (reference sequence). V was pared by 4 bases and J by 2 bases, with 10 bases of the junction left unmatched. The CDR3 loop spans 16 amino acids. The CDR3 spells CASSPRDYNLQETQYF. The CDR3, as DNA: TGTGCCAGCAGCCCTCGGGACTACAACCTACAAGAGACCCAGTACTTC.

The chain carries TRBV12-3 or TRBV12-4 and TRBJ2-1; TRBD1 matches at 7 bases. V trimming: 2 bases; J trimming: 3 bases; junction bases outside the gene matches: 7. The CDR3 extends over 16 amino acids. For the CDR3, the DNA is TGTGCCAGCAGTTTAACGGACAGGTTCAGCTACAATGAGCAGTTCTTC. It yields the protein CASSLTDRFSYNEQFF.

This sequence joins TRBV20-1 and TRBJ2-3; TRBD2 aligns across 7 bases. Germline CDR1 DFQATT, CDR2 SNEGSKA (reference sequence). The CDR3 consists of 13 residues. For the CDR3, the DNA is TGCGCCCGGACTAGTACGGGCACAGATACGCAGTATTTT. Translating gives CARTSTGTDTQYF.

This chain uses TRBV9 with TRBJ2-1, with D possibly matching TRBD2 (7 bases). The CDR3 has 15 amino acids. Germline-derived CDR1 and CDR2 are SGDLS and YYNGEE. The V gene lost 3 bases and the J gene lost 4 bases, with 14 bases spanning the gap. The CDR3 loop reads CASSEGGGEYNEQFF. DNA for the CDR3: TGTGCCAGCAGCGAAGGGGGGGGCGAGTACAATGAGCAGTTCTTC.

The rearrangement uses TRBV29-1 and TRBJ2-2; TRBD2 matches at 7 bases. The junction had 9 bases not matched to a gene; V was cut back by 7 bases and J by 1 base. The CDR3 is 15 residues long. Germline CDR1 reads SQVTM; CDR2 reads ANQGSEA. The CDR3 here is CSAVRTSLNTGELFF. As DNA, the CDR3 is TGCAGCGCCGTACGGACTAGTCTGAACACCGGGGAGCTGTTTTTT.

This rearrangement joins TRBV20-1 to TRBJ1-2; D unclear. Trimming removed 1 base at V and 4 bases at J, with 10 bases between. Per the germline V gene, CDR1 is DFQATT and CDR2 is SNEGSKA (reference sequence). The length of the CDR3 is 13 residues. CDR3 sequence reads: CSARGPRVYGYTF. CDR3 DNA sequence: TGCAGTGCTAGAGGGCCTCGCGTCTATGGCTACACCTTC.

V usage is TRBV29-1 and J usage is TRBJ2-5, with D perhaps TRBD2 (7 bases). V lost 6 bases to trimming and J lost 3 bases, with 17 bases between them. The CDR3 contains 14 residues. The V gene's germline CDR1 is SQVTM and CDR2 ANQGSEA. As DNA, the CDR3 is TGCAGCGTAGCCAAGGGGGGGGCTGAAGAGACCCAGTACTTC. Amino acid sequence: CSVAKGGAEETQYF. The whole variable domain, filled in from reference TRBV29-1 and TRBJ2-5, reads SAVISQKPSRDICQRGTSLTIQCQVDSQVTMMFWYRQQPGQSLTLIATANQGSEATYESGFVIDKFPISRPNLTFSTLTVSNMSPEDSSIYLCSVAKGGAEETQYFGPGTRLLVL.

The chain combines TRBV4-1 with TRBJ2-5; D is ambiguous. CDR1 and CDR2 from the germline V gene are MGHRA and YSYEKL. The CDR3 is made up of 14 amino acids. V shed 0 bases and J shed 2 bases, with 7 bases lying between them. The CDR3 DNA follows: TGCGCCAGCAGCCAAGAAGGTCCTCAAGAGACCCAGTACTTC. This translates into CASSQEGPQETQYF.

The rearrangement joins TRBV13 to TRBJ2-1; D remains unclear. CDR1 and CDR2 from the germline V gene are PRHDT and FYEKMQ (reference sequence). The germline V and J ends were trimmed by 1 base and 0 bases, with 10 bases remaining between them. This CDR3 spans 16 amino acids. The CDR3 DNA sequence: TGTGCCAGCAGCTTAGAGGTTGGGGTCTCCTACAATGAGCAGTTCTTC. Encoded protein: CASSLEVGVSYNEQFF.

The rearrangement joins TRBV3-1 to TRBJ2-7; D unresolved. Trimming took off 1 base at V and 0 bases at J, with 13 bases between the two ends. Germline V lookup: CDR1 LGHDT, CDR2 YNNKEL (reference sequence). CDR3 length: 16 residues. In DNA form, the CDR3 reads TGTGCCAGCAGCCAAGCGTGGACGCGTAGCTCCTACGAGCAGTACTTC. It codes for CASSQAWTRSSYEQYF.

The J gene is TRBJ1-2, the V gene TRBV5-6; D gene unclear. Trimming pared 2 bases from V and 5 bases from J, leaving 7 bases between. The CDR3 has 12 amino acids. The germline V gene has CDR1 SGHDT and CDR2 YYEEEE. This CDR3 is CASSFLGYGYTF. For the CDR3, the DNA is TGTGCCAGCAGCTTCCTGGGGTATGGCTACACCTTC. The whole variable domain, filled in from reference TRBV5-6 and TRBJ1-2, reads DAGVTQSPTHLIKTRGQQVTLRCSPKSGHDTVSWYQQALGQGPQFIFQYYEEEERQRGNFPDRFSGHQFPNYSSELNVNALLLGDSALYLCASSFLGYGYTFGSGTRLTVV.

The V and J genes are TRBV30 and TRBJ1-4, with D unclear. The V gene lost 0 bases and the J gene lost 7 bases, with 9 bases spanning the gap. The germline V gene encodes CDR1 GTSNPN and CDR2 SVGIG (reference sequence). The CDR3 contains 13 residues. CDR3 region: CAWSVDHSEKLFF. CDR3 coding DNA: TGTGCCTGGAGTGTAGATCATAGTGAAAAACTGTTTTTT. Full variable domain (outside the CDR3, taken from reference TRBV30 and TRBJ1-4): SQTIHQWPATLVQPVGSPLSLECTVEGTSNPNLYWYRQAAGRGLQLLFYSVGIGQISSEVPQNLSASRPQDRQFILSSKKLLLSDSGFYLCAWSVDHSEKLFFGSGTQLSVL.